This T cell receptor beta chain came from a study of naive and memory T cell subsets. After CD4 positive bead selection, the CD4-negative fraction gave CD8 T cells. Germline loops: CDR1 DFQATT, CDR2 SNEGSKA (reference sequence). CDR3 length: 15 amino acids. The V segment lost 6 bases and the J segment 5 bases; nucleotides outside the gene matches: 8. An equimolar mix of two oligonucleotides served as the beta constant-region primer for TRBC1 and TRBC2. TCRdb ran MiXCR on the UMI-ligation and nested PCR reads and lists one entry per CDR3 protein. The table records about 85,000 distinct CDR3 sequences, roughly 14% of them present only once.

The receptor was isolated from a human donor in good health. The sample comprised central memory CD4+ T cells from blood. The chain employs TRBV20-1 and TRBJ2-1, with 12 nucleotides matching TRBD2. CDR3 loop: CSAVTGTSGHNEQFF. CDR3 sequence (DNA): TGCAGTGCGGTAACCGGGACTAGCGGGCACAATGAGCAGTTCTTC.